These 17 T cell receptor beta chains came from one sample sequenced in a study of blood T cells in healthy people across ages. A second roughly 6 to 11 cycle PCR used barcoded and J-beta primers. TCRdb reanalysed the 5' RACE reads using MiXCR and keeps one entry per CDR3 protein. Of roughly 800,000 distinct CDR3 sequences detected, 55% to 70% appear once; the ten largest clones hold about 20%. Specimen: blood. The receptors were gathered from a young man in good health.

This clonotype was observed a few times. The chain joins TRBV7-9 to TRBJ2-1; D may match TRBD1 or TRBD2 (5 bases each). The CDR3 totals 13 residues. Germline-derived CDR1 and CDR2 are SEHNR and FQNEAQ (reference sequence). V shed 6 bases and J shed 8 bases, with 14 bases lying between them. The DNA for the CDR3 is TGTGCCAGCAGAGGAACGGGGCGGGATGAGCAGTTCTTC. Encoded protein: CASRGTGRDEQFF.

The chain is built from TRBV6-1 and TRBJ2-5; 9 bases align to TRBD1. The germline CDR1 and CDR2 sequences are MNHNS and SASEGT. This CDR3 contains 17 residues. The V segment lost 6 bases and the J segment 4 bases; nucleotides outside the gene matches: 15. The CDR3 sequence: CASSLGQGRPSGETQYF. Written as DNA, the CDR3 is TGTGCCAGCAGCTTGGGACAGGGAAGGCCGTCCGGAGAGACCCAGTACTTC.

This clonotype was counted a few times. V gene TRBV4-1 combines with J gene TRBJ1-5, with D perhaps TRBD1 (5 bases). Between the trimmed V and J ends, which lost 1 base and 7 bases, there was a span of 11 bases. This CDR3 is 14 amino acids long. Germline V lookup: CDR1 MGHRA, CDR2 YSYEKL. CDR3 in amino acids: CASSQATVGQPQHF. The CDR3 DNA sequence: TGCGCCAGCAGCCAAGCGACAGTCGGGCAGCCCCAGCATTTT.

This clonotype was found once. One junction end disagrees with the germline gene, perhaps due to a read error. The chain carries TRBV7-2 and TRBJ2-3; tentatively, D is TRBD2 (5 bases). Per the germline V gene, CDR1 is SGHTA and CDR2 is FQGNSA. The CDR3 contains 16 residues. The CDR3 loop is CASNLAISPRSDTQYF. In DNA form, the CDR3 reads TGTGCCAGCAACTTAGCGATATCTCCCCGGTCGGATACGCAGTATTTT. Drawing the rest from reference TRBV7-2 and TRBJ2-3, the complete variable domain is GAGVSQSPSNKVTEKGKDVELRCDPISGHTALYWYRQSLGQGLEFLIYFQGNSAPDKSGLPSDRFSAERTGGSVSTLTIQRTQQEDSAVYLCASNLAISPRSDTQYFGPGTRLTVL.

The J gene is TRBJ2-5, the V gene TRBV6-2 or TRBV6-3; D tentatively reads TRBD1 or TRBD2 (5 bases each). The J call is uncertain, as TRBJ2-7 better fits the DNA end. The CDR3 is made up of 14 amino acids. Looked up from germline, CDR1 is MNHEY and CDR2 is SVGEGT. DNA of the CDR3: TGTGCCAGCACTCCGGGACGGAAGATCTACGAGCAGTACTTC. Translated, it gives CASTPGRKIYEQYF.

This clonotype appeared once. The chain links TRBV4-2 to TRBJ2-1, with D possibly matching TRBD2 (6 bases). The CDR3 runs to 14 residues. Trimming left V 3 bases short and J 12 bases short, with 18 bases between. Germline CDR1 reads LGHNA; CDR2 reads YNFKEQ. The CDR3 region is CASSQEWGESGQFF. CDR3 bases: TGTGCCAGCAGCCAGGAATGGGGGGAAAGTGGGCAGTTCTTC.

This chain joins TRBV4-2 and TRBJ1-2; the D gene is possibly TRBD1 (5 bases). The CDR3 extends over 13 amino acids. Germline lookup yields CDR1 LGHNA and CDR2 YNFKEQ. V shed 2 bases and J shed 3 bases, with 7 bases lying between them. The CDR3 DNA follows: TGTGCCAGCAGCCAACAGGGCTACTATGGCTACACCTTC. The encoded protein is CASSQQGYYGYTF.

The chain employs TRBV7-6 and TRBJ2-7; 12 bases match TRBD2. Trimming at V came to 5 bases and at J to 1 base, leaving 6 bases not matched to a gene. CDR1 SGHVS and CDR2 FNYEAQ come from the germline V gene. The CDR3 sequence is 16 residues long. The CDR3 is CASSQTSGGRSYEQYF. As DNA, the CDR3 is TGTGCCAGCAGCCAGACTAGCGGGGGTCGTTCCTACGAGCAGTACTTC.

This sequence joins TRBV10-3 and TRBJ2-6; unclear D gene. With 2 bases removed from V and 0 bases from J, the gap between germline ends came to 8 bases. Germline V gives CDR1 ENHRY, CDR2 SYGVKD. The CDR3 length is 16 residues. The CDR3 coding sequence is TGTGCCATCAGTGAGGTCGTAGTCTCTGGGGCCAACGTCCTGACTTTC. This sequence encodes CAISEVVVSGANVLTF.

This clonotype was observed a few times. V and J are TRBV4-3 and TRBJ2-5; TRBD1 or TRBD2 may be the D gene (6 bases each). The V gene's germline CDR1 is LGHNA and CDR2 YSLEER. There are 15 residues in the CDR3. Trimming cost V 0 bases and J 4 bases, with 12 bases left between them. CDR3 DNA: TGCGCCAGCAGCCAAGAAGGGGGAGGTCCAGAGACCCAGTACTTC. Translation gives CASSQEGGGPETQYF.

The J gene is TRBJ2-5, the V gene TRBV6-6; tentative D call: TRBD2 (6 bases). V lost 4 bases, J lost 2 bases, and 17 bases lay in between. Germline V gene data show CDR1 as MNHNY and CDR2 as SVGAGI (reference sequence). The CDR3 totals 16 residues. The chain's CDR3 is CASSSLGLAQQETQYF. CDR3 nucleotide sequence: TGTGCCAGCAGTTCCCTAGGGCTAGCGCAACAAGAGACCCAGTACTTC.

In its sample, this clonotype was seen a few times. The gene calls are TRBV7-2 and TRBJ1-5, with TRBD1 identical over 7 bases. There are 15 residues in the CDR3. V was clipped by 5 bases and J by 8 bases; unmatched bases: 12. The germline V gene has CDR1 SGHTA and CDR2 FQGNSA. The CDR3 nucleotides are TGTGCCAGCAGCCCCGGGGACAGACCTCATGAGCCCCAGCATTTT. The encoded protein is CASSPGDRPHEPQHF.

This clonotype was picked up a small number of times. The CDR3 DNA reads TGTGCCAGCAGTTTGGAGCGGGGGAGATCCTACAATGAGCAGTTCTTC. Protein product: CASSLERGRSYNEQFF. This chain connects TRBV27 to TRBJ2-1, with 8 positions matching TRBD2. The CDR3 extends over 16 amino acids. The V segment lost 3 bases and the J segment 1 base; nucleotides outside the gene matches: 5. The germline V gene has CDR1 MNHEY and CDR2 SMNVEV (reference sequence).

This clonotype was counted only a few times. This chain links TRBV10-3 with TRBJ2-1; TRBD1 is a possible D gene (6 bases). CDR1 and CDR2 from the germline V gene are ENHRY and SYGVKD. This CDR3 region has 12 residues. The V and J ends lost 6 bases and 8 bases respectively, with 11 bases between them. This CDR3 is CAIRGGRDEQFF. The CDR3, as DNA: TGTGCCATCAGAGGGGGTCGCGATGAGCAGTTCTTC.

The CDR3 spells CASSLGSGVLEQYF. Here the CDR3 DNA reads TGTGCCAGCAGCTTAGGTTCGGGGGTCCTGGAGCAGTACTTC. The chain couples TRBV7-2 to TRBJ2-5, with D perhaps matching TRBD2 (6 bases). V lost 1 base and J 11 bases, leaving 17 bases between the germline ends. The germline gives CDR1 SGHTA, CDR2 FQGNSA. The CDR3 has 14 residues.

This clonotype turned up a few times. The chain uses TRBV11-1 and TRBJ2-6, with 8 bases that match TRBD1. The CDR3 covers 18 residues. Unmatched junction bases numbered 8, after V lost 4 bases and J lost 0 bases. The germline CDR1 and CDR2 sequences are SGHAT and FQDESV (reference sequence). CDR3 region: CASSSRDRGSSGANVLTF. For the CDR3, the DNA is TGTGCCAGCAGCTCGAGAGACAGGGGTTCCTCTGGGGCCAACGTCCTGACTTTC.

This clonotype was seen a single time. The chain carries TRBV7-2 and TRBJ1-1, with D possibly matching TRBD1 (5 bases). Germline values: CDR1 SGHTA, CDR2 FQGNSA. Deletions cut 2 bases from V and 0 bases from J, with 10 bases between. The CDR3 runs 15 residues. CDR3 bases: TGTGCCAGCAGCTTACGTAAGGGGTTGAACACTGAAGCTTTCTTT. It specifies CASSLRKGLNTEAFF.